The text below deals with one T cell receptor beta chain. The specificity of this receptor is unknown. No base quality values were provided; no much bigger clone lies one nucleotide off. The CDR3 sequence holds 14 residues, the cysteine and phenylalanine included. The DNA shown is the 42-base CDR3, in frame from base 1. Here V drops 6 bases and J drops 7 bases, and the junction holds 7 bases not matched to any gene. In the germline V gene, CDR1 corresponds to MNHNS and CDR2 to SASEGT. This record belongs to a study of T cells after yellow fever vaccination (dated by TCRdb to between 2019 and 2020). Concerning the study at large: The SMART-Seq v4 Ultra Low Input RNA kit was used to prepare libraries from fractions with low cell numbers. To follow T-cell clones before and after both primary and booster YFV17D yellow fever vaccination, bulk TCR alpha and beta repertoires underwent longitudinal sequencing. Two healthy male donors made up the cohort, one aged 18 to 29 years and the other aged 30 to 39 years. Blood was drawn at multiple timepoints before and after primary and secondary immunization, with bulk PBMC replicates and cell subsets isolated.

Overall study results and their limits: Because the study included only two donors, the extent to which the findings can be generalized is limited. Compared with the primary T-cell response, the secondary T-cell response was faster but weaker, reaching its peak on day 5 rather than on day 15. FACS-sorted repertoires could contain abundant contaminating clonotypes from the bulk population, so computational filtering was required. After the booster, most of the clones that had expanded following primary vaccination were detected again (approximately 95% of CD4 and roughly nine tenths of CD8), which suggests that memory was broadly maintained. A small share of clonotypes occurred in both CD4 and CD8 compartments, likely arising from convergent recombination.

TCR cDNA was synthesized by 5'RACE template switching, which introduced a universal primer site and unique molecular identifiers. Priming of cDNA synthesis was performed from both the TCR alpha and TCR beta constant segments. Two PCR steps were used to amplify libraries, with sample barcodes and sequencing adapters being added in the second step. Sequencing of libraries was performed on Illumina HiSeq 2500 (2x100 bp) or NovaSeq (2x150 bp). For the original study's pipeline: MIGEC was used to demultiplex reads and collapse the reads into UMI consensus sequences, and MiXCR was used for V(D)J alignment. Clonotypes responding to the vaccine were identified with edgeR on replicate PBMC samples, with the criteria of FDR below 0.01 and a log2 fold change above 5 up to day 15. Each bulk clonotype received a CD4 or CD8 identity based on whether the sequenced CD4 or CD8 repertoire contained that clonotype at higher abundance. TCRdb took the public reads, trimmed them with fastp at Q25, ran MiXCR for clone calling and kept in-frame beta chains. Each record represents a unique CDR3 protein, reported with the most common genes and DNA among its rows. V and J calls and clone size were set by TCRdb, not the authors. Recorded for this sample are under 300,000 distinct CDR3 sequences; 6.9% of them occurred a single time. The ten most abundant clones make up over 0.65% of the sample.

Per the publication, the treatment or condition label means: live attenuated yellow fever vaccine strain. PBMCs were isolated from peripheral blood using a standard Ficoll-Paque protocol. Dynabeads CD4 and CD8 positive selection kits were used to isolate the CD4 and CD8 T-cell fractions. TriZol was used to extract RNA from bulk PBMCs, from CD4 and CD8 fractions, and from dextramer-positive and dextramer-negative fractions. This clonotype was obtained from a man under 40 who received the YFV17D yellow fever vaccine. Recombination linked TRBV6-1 to TRBJ2-2; TRBD1 aligns with 8 central bases. The sequencing here drew on CD4+ T cells sorted from PBMCs, taken 15 days after the yellow fever booster vaccination. This receptor carries the CDR3 CASRPRGLGGELFF. The DNA sequence is TGTGCCAGCAGGCCCAGGGGGCTCGGCGGGGAGCTGTTTTTT.